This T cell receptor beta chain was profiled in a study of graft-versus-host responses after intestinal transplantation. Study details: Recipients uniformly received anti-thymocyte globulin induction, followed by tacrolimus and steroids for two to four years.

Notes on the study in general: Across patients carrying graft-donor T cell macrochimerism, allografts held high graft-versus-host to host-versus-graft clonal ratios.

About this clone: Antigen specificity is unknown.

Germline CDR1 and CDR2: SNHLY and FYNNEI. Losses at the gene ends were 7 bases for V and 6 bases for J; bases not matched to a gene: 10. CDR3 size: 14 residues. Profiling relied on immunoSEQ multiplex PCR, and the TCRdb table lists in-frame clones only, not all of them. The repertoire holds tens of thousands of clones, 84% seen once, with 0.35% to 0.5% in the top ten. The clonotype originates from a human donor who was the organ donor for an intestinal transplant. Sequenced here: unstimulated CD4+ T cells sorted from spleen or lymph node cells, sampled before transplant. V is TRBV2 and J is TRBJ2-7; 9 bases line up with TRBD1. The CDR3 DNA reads TGTGCCAGCACCAAGACAGGGGGAGTGTCCGAGCAGTACGTC. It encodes CASTKTGGVSEQYV.